These 25 T cell receptor beta chains share one sample of origin, sequenced in a study of blood T cell repertoires in COVID-19 (dated by TCRdb to 2020 to 2022). Library creation used the immunoSEQ multiplex PCR assay. TCRdb mirrors the immuneACCESS table, restricted to in-frame sequences. Some clones are absent from its copies; in checked studies, under half trace to an unresolved V gene, and the reason for the others is unknown. Here the sample has 79,000 or so clones; approximately 86% occur a single time. Of the sample, about a sixth is held by the ten largest clones. Source material: peripheral blood. Receptor source: a human donor in a cohort sampled during active COVID-19.

V gene TRBV3-1 (or the pseudogene TRBV3-2) combines with J gene TRBJ1-5, with 7 nucleotides matching TRBD1. The germline gives CDR1 LGHDT, CDR2 YNNKEL (reference sequence). The CDR3 length is 16 residues. Trimming removed 0 bases from V and 6 bases from J; junction bases left unmatched: 8. Written as DNA, the CDR3 is TGTGCCAGCAGCCAAGAAAGAAGACAGGGAGTTCAGCCCCAGCATTTT. Its protein product is CASSQERRQGVQPQHF.

As regards this clone: Other DNA sequences from this sample encode an identical CDR3 as well. The CDR3 DNA is TGTGCCAGCAGTCTCACAGAGAATCAGCCCCAGCATTTT. Translating it yields CASSLTENQPQHF. V usage is TRBV12-3 or TRBV12-4 and J usage is TRBJ1-5; D gene unclear. V was pared by 5 bases and J by 4 bases, with 9 bases between. The CDR3 spans 13 residues.

V and J are TRBV11-2 and TRBJ2-2, with 13 positions matching TRBD2. Germline V lookup: CDR1 SGHAT, CDR2 FQNNGV. The CDR3 is 17 amino acids. Losses at the gene ends were 4 bases for V and 7 bases for J; bases not matched to a gene: 9. CDR3 coding DNA: TGTGCCAGCAGCTGGGGACTAGCGGGATCTGATGGCGGGGAGCTGTTTTTT. The encoded protein is CASSWGLAGSDGGELFF.

The CDR3 coding sequence is TGTGCCAGCAGTGTTTCCCCCAGCGGGGGCGTCAATGAGCAGTTCTTC. This encodes CASSVSPSGGVNEQFF. This chain links TRBV6-4 with TRBJ2-1; 8 bases fit TRBD2. The CDR3 is 16 amino acids. The J segment lost 6 bases and the V segment lost 4 bases, leaving 11 bases of the junction unmatched. CDR1 and CDR2 (germline): MRHNA, SNTAGT.

For the CDR3, the DNA is TGTGCCAGCAGCTTTGACTTTGCGGGGGGAACAGATACGCAGTATTTT. Translated: CASSFDFAGGTDTQYF. The chain uses TRBV7-2 and TRBJ2-3; 8 positions match TRBD2. Germline assignment: CDR1 SGHTA and CDR2 FQGNSA. V lost 3 bases and J lost 3; bases outside the gene matches: 8. The CDR3 is 16 amino acids.

The chain uses TRBV18 and TRBJ2-7; TRBD1 might be the D (6 bases). Germline V gives CDR1 KGHSH, CDR2 LQKENI. The CDR3 runs to 15 residues. Trimming removed 1 base at V and 0 bases at J, with 10 bases between. The CDR3 nucleotides read TGTGCCAGCTCACCACTCACAGGGAGCTCCTACGAGCAGTACTTC. Translated: CASSPLTGSSYEQYF.

This chain joins TRBV7-2 and TRBJ2-7, with TRBD1 identical over 8 bases. CDR1 is SGHTA and CDR2 is FQGNSA in the germline V gene. Germline trimming cut 5 bases from V and 3 bases from J; bases unmatched to any gene: 3. The CDR3 totals 13 residues. CDR3 protein: CASSRDRSYEQYF. For the CDR3, the DNA is TGTGCCAGCAGCCGGGACAGGAGCTACGAGCAGTACTTC.

V gene TRBV29-1 combines with J gene TRBJ2-5; 8 bases align to TRBD1. The junction had 5 bases not matched to a gene; V was cut back by 7 bases and J by 4 bases. The CDR3 covers 12 residues. Germline CDR1 reads SQVTM; CDR2 reads ANQGSEA. CDR3 coding DNA: TGCAGCGGTAGAACAGGGGGAGAGACCCAGTACTTC. Protein: CSGRTGGETQYF.

The chain uses TRBV3-1 (or the pseudogene TRBV3-2) and TRBJ1-3; 8 positions match TRBD1. Germline V gene sequence: CDR1 LGHDT, CDR2 YNNKEL (reference sequence). Losses at the gene ends were 0 bases for V and 4 bases for J; bases not matched to a gene: 8. The CDR3 extends over 17 amino acids. The CDR3 region has the DNA TGTGCCAGCAGCCAAGATATCCGGACAGGGCTCGGAAACACCATATATTTT. It is translated as CASSQDIRTGLGNTIYF.

V gene TRBV9 combines with J gene TRBJ2-2; weak D call: TRBD1 (5 bases). The CDR3 spans 15 residues. Germline CDR1 SGDLS, CDR2 YYNGEE. V was pared by 1 base and J by 5 bases, with 12 bases between. CDR3 bases: TGTGCCAGCAGCGTACGACAGTCGGATACCGGGGAGCTGTTTTTT. As protein: CASSVRQSDTGELFF.

This clone was recorded a few times. The rearrangement joins TRBV11-3 to TRBJ2-2; the D gene is possibly TRBD1 (6 bases). The length of the CDR3 is 16 residues. V was clipped by 4 bases and J by 7 bases, with 19 bases between them. CDR1 SGHNT and CDR2 YENEEA come from the germline V gene. CDR3 region: CASSSPTGWSGGELFF. CDR3 bases: TGTGCCAGCAGCTCGCCCACAGGGTGGAGCGGCGGGGAGCTGTTTTTT.

This rearrangement joins TRBV19 to TRBJ2-7; no reliable D call. The V and J ends lost 7 bases and 2 bases respectively, with 18 bases between them. This CDR3 comprises 15 residues. CDR1 and CDR2 from the germline V gene are LNHDA and SQIVND (reference sequence). The CDR3 DNA sequence: TGTGCCAGTAAGAGGAGAGTTGAGGCGGCCTACGAGCAGTACTTC. This sequence encodes CASKRRVEAAYEQYF.

The chain recombines TRBV6-2 or TRBV6-3 with TRBJ1-2, with D possibly matching TRBD1 (6 bases). The CDR3 spans 13 residues. Between the trimmed V and J ends, which lost 0 bases and 8 bases, there was a span of 10 bases. Germline CDR1 is MNHEY and CDR2 is SVGEGT. The CDR3 nucleotides read TGTGCCAGCAGTTACTCTTGGGGGCCAGGCTACACCTTC. It codes for CASSYSWGPGYTF.

The CDR3 coding sequence is TGTGCCAGCAGTCGAGGACAGGGCTACGAGCAGTACTTC. Translation gives CASSRGQGYEQYF. The chain links TRBV12-3 or TRBV12-4 to TRBJ2-7, with 8 nucleotides matching TRBD1. The CDR3 is made up of 13 amino acids. V lost 5 bases to trimming and J lost 3 bases; unmatched junction nucleotides: 3.

This rearrangement joins TRBV2 to TRBJ2-7, with 9 bases lining up with TRBD1. Germline CDR1 and CDR2: SNHLY and FYNNEI. This CDR3 has 14 amino acids. V dropped 1 base and J dropped 2; count of bases not matched to a gene: 0. CDR3: CASSEDRGPYEQYF. CDR3 DNA sequence: TGTGCCAGCAGTGAAGACAGGGGGCCCTACGAGCAGTACTTC.

CDR3 nucleotide sequence: TGTGCCAGCAGCGGAGCCTTGTACCAAGAGACCCAGTACTTC. Its translation is CASSGALYQETQYF. This chain connects TRBV7-9 to TRBJ2-5; D call uncertain. This CDR3 spans 14 amino acids. Germline V gene data show CDR1 as SEHNR and CDR2 as FQNEAQ (reference sequence). Between the trimmed V and J ends, which lost 5 bases and 0 bases, there was a span of 10 bases.

This rearrangement joins TRBV9 to TRBJ1-5; no firm D call. This CDR3 contains 18 residues. Deletions cut 4 bases from V and 4 bases from J, with 24 bases between. Germline CDR1 and CDR2: SGDLS and YYNGEE. CDR3 sequence: CASSLCCPRQIANQPQHF. The CDR3 coding sequence is TGTGCCAGCAGCCTTTGCTGTCCCCGACAAATAGCGAATCAGCCCCAGCATTTT.

The rearrangement uses TRBV25-1 and TRBJ1-2, with D maybe TRBD1 (5 bases). The germline CDR1 and CDR2 sequences are MGHDK and SYGVNS. V lost 2 bases and J lost 6, with 13 bases in between. This CDR3 is 14 amino acids long. This chain's CDR3 is CASSESSGRDGYTF. The CDR3 DNA follows: TGTGCCAGCAGTGAAAGCTCAGGGCGCGATGGCTACACCTTC.

This clone was counted once. The chain links TRBV5-4 to TRBJ2-1; D unresolved. V was cut by 4 bases and J by 2 bases, with 7 bases left in between. CDR3 length: 13 residues. Germline CDR1 SGHNT, CDR2 YYREEE (reference sequence). This CDR3 reads CASSEVAYNEQFF. In DNA form, the CDR3 reads TGTGCCAGCAGCGAGGTTGCCTACAATGAGCAGTTCTTC.

This chain links TRBV24-1 with TRBJ2-1; D is uncertain. Between the trimmed V and J ends, which lost 6 bases and 6 bases, there was a span of 14 bases. Germline lookup yields CDR1 KGHDR and CDR2 SFDVKD. The CDR3 is 14 residues long. CDR3 residues: CATSSFETLNEQFF. CDR3 sequence (DNA): TGTGCCACCAGTAGCTTTGAGACACTCAATGAGCAGTTCTTC.

This clone was seen just once. This chain connects TRBV4-1 to TRBJ2-6; 11 bases agree with TRBD1. Trimming removed 4 bases from V and 4 bases from J; junction bases left unmatched: 6. CDR3 length: 17 amino acids. CDR1 MGHRA and CDR2 YSYEKL come from the germline V gene. The CDR3 DNA sequence: TGCGCCAGCAGCCCAAGGGACAGGGGGGTCGGGGCCAACGTCCTGACTTTC. Its protein is CASSPRDRGVGANVLTF.

The chain is built from TRBV9 and TRBJ1-6, with TRBD1 matching 7 bases. Trimming at V came to 0 bases and at J to 9 bases, leaving 3 bases not matched to a gene. The CDR3 totals 14 residues. Per germline, CDR1 SGDLS and CDR2 YYNGEE. CDR3: CASSVGPGGSPLHF. The CDR3 DNA reads TGTGCCAGCAGCGTAGGCCCAGGGGGTTCACCCCTCCACTTT.

This clone was recorded once. The rearrangement joins TRBV18 to TRBJ1-1; weak D call: TRBD1 (5 bases). Germline values: CDR1 KGHSH, CDR2 LQKENI. The CDR3 covers 14 residues. The V end was cut by 4 bases, the J end by 1 base, with 10 bases between. The chain's CDR3 is CASSQGSENTEAFF. The CDR3 DNA is TGTGCCAGCTCACAGGGGTCCGAGAACACTGAAGCTTTCTTT.

The chain uses TRBV24-1 and TRBJ2-3, with D perhaps TRBD1 (8 bases). Germline assignment: CDR1 KGHDR and CDR2 SFDVKD. V lost 4 bases to trimming and J lost 4 bases, with 14 bases between them. The CDR3 is made up of 15 amino acids. The CDR3 DNA sequence: TGTGCCACCAGTGACACCACAGGGGGGGCAGATACGCAGTATTTT. Residues: CATSDTTGGADTQYF.

The chain combines TRBV12-3 or TRBV12-4 with TRBJ2-5; unclear D gene. V lost 1 base to trimming and J lost 5 bases, with 8 bases between them. CDR3 size: 13 residues. CDR3 coding DNA: TGTGCCAGCAGTTTAGGAAGTCGGGAGACCCAGTACTTC. Amino acid sequence: CASSLGSRETQYF.